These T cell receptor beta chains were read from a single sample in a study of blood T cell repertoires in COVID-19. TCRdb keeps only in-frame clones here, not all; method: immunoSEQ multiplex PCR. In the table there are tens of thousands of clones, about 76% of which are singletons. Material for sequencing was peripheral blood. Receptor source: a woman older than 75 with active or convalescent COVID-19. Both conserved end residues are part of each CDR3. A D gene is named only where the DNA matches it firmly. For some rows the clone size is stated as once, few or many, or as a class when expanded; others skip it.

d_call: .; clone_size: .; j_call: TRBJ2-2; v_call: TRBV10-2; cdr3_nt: TGCGCCAGCAGTTATCTAGGAGGAACCGGGGAGCTGTTTTTT; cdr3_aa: CASSYLGGTGELFF
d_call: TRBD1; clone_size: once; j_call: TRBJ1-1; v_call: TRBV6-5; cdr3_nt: TGTGCCAGCAGTTATGGAGGGGGCAACACTGAAGCTTTCTTT; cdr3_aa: CASSYGGGNTEAFF
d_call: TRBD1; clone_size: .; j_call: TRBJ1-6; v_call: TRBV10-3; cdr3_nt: TGTGCCATCAGTGAGTCGACAGGGCAGGATAATTCACCCCTCCACTTT; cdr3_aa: CAISESTGQDNSPLHF
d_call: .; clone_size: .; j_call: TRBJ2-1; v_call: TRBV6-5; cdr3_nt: TGTGCCAGCAGGACGCCCCGGGGGTCCAATGAGCAGTTCTTC; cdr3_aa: CASRTPRGSNEQFF
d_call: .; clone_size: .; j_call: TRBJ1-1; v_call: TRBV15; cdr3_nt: TGTGCCACCAGCAGAGATTGGCATACTGAAGCTTTCTTT; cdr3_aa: CATSRDWHTEAFF
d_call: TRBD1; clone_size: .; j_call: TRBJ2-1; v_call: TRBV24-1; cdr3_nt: TGTGCCACCAGTGATCCCGGGACAGGATTTATGTTGAATGAGCAGTTCTTC; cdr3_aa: CATSDPGTGFMLNEQFF
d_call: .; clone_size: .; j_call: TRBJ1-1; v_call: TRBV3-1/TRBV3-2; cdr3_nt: TGTGCCAGCAGCCAAGGTCAGAACACTGAAGCTTTCTTT; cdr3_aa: CASSQGQNTEAFF
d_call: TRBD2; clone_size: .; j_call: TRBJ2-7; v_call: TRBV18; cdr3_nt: TGTGCCAGCTCACCGGGGACTAGCGGGCGCGAGCAGTACTTC; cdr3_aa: CASSPGTSGREQYF
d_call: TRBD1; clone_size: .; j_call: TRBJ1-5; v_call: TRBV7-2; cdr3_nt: TGTGCCAGCAGCTTAGCTTTGACAGGGTATAGCAATCAGCCCCAGCATTTT; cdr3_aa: CASSLALTGYSNQPQHF
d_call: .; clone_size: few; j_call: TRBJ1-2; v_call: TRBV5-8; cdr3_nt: TGTGCCAGCACCCTAGGGAGGACGAGGGGTTATGGCTACACCTTC; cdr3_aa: CASTLGRTRGYGYTF
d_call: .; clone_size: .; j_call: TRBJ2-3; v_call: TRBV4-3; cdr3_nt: TGCGCCAGCAGCCAAGGTAGCCTGGACACAGATACGCAGTATTTT; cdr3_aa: CASSQGSLDTDTQYF
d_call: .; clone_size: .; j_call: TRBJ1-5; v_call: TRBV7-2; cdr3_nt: TGTGCCAGCAGCTTGCTTATAGATCAGCCCCAGCATTTT; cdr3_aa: CASSLLIDQPQHF
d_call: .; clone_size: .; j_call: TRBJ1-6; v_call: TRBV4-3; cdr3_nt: TGCGCCAGCAGCGAAGGAGGTTCACCCCTCCACTTT; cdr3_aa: CASSEGGSPLHF
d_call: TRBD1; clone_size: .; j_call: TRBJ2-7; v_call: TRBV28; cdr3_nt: TGTGCCAGCAGTCCTGGGACAGGGCCCTACGAGCAGTACTTC; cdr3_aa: CASSPGTGPYEQYF
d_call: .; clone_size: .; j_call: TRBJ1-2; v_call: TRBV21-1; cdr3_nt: TGTGCCAGCAGCGTCTGGGTCCGGGCCCGGGAAGTTGGTCGTAACTATGGCTACACCTTC; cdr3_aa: CASSVWVRAREVGRNYGYTF
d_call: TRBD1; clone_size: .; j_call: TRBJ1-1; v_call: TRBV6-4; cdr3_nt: TGTGCCAGCAGTAGGGACAGGGACACTGAAGCTTTCTTT; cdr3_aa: CASSRDRDTEAFF
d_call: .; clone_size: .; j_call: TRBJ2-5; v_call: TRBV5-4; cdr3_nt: TGTGCCAGCAGCAACGACAGGGACTTTCAAGAGACCCAGTACTTC; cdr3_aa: CASSNDRDFQETQYF
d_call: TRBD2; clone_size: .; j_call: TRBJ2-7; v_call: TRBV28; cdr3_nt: TGTGCCAGCCGGGGCGGGGGATCGCTTTACGAGCAGTACTTC; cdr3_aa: CASRGGGSLYEQYF
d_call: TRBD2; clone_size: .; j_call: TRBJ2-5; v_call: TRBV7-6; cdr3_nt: TGTGCCAGCAGCTTAACTTTGCCCGCCAGGACTAGCGGGGGTTATCAAGAGACCCAGTACTTC; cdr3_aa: CASSLTLPARTSGGYQETQYF
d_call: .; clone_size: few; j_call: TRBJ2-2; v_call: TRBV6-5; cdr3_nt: TGTGCCAGCAGAACGACTAGGGTTCCAGGGGAGCTGTTTTTT; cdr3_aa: CASRTTRVPGELFF